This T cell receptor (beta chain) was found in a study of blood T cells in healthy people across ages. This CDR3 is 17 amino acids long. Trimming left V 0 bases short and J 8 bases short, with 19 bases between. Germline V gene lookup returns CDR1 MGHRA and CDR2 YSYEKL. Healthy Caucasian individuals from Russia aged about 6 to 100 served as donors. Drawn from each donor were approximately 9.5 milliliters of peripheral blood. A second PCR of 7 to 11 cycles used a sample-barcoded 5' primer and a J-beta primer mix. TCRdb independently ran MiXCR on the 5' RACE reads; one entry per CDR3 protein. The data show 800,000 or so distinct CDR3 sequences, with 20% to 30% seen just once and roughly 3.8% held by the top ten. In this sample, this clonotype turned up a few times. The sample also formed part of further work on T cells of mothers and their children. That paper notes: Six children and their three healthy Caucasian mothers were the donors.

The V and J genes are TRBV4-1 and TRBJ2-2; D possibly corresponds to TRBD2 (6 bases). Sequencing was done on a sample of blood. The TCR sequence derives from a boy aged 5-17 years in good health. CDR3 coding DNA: TGCGCCAGCAGCCAAGATCTAGGGGCCCTAGCGCTAGGGGAGCTGTTTTTT. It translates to CASSQDLGALALGELFF.